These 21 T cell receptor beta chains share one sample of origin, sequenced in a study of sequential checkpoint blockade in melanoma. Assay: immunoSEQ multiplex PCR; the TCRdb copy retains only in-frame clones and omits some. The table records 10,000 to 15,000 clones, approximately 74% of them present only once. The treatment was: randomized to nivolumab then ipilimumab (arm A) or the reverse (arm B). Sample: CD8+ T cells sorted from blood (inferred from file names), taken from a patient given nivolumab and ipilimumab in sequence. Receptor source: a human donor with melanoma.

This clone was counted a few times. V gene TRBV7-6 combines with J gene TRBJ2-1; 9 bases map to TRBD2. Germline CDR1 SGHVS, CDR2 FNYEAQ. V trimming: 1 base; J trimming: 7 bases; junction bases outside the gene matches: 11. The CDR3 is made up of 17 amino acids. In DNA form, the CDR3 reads TGTGCCAGCAGCTTAGAGGCTAGCGGGACCCTCGTGAATGAGCAGTTCTTC. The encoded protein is CASSLEASGTLVNEQFF.

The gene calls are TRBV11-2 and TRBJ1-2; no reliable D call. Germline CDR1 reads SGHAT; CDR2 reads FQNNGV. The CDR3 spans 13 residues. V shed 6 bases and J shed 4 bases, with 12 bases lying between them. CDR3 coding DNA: TGTGCCAGCAGTCCGACCGGGAGCTATGGCTACACCTTC. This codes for CASSPTGSYGYTF.

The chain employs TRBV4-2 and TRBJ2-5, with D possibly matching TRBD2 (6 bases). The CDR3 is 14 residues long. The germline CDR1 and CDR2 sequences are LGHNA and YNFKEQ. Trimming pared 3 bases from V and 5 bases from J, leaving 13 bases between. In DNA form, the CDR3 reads TGTGCCAGCAGCCAGGGGGGTTTTGAGGAGACCCAGTACTTC. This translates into CASSQGGFEETQYF.

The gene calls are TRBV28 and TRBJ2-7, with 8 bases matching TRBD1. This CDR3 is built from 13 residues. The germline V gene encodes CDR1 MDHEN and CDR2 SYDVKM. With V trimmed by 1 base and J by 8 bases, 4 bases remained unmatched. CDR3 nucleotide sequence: TGTGCCAGCAGTTTATTCAGGGGGCGCCAGCAGTACTTC. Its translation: CASSLFRGRQQYF. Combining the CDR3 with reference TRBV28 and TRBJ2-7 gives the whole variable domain DVKVTQSSRYLVKRTGEKVFLECVQDMDHENMFWYRQDPGLGLRLIYFSYDVKMKEKGDIPEGYSVSREKKERFSLILESASTNQTSMYLCASSLFRGRQQYFGPGTRLTVT.

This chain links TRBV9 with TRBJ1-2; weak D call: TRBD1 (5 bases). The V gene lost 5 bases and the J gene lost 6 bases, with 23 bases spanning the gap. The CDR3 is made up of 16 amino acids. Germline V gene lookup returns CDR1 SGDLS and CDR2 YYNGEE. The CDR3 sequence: CASSLNRSPSSDGYTF. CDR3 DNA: TGTGCCAGCAGTCTTAACAGGTCCCCTTCTAGCGATGGCTACACCTTC.

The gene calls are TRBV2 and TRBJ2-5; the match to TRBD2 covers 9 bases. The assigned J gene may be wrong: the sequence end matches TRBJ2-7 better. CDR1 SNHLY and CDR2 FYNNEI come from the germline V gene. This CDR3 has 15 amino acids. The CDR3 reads CASRPSGGPSYEQYF. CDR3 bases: TGTGCCAGCAGACCAAGCGGGGGGCCCTCCTACGAGCAGTACTTC.

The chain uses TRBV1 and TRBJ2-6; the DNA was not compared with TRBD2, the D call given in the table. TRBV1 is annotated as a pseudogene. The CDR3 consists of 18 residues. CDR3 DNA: TGCACCAGCAGCTCTAGGTGTTTGTGCACAAGTCGGGCCAACGTCCTGACTTTC. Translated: CTSSSRCLCTSRANVLTF.

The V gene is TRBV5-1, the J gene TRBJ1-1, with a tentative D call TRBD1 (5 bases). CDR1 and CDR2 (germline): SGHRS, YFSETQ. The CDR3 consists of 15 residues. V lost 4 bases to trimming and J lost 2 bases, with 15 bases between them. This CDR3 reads CASSLSGTRNTEAFF. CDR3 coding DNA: TGCGCCAGCAGCCTCAGCGGGACGAGAAACACTGAAGCTTTCTTT.

CDR3 in amino acids: CASSLSDGGYNEQFF. CDR3 bases: TGTGCCAGCAGTTTATCAGACGGGGGTTACAATGAGCAGTTCTTC. The gene calls are TRBV27 and TRBJ2-1, with D perhaps TRBD2 (6 bases). The germline V gene has CDR1 MNHEY and CDR2 SMNVEV (reference sequence). The CDR3 sequence is 15 residues long. V was clipped by 0 bases and J by 4 bases, with 10 bases between them.

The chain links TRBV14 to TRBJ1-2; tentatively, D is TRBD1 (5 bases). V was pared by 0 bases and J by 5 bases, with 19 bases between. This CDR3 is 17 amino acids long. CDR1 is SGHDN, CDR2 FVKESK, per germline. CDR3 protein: CASSQDNLREGRYGYTF. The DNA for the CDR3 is TGTGCCAGCAGCCAAGATAACCTCCGTGAGGGGAGGTATGGCTACACCTTC.

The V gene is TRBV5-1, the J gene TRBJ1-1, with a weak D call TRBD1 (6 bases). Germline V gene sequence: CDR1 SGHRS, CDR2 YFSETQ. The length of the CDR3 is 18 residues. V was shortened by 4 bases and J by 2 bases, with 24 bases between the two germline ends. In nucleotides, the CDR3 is TGCGCCAGCAGCCCTGGGACAATCTCCTCGCAAATTAACACTGAAGCTTTCTTT. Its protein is CASSPGTISSQINTEAFF.

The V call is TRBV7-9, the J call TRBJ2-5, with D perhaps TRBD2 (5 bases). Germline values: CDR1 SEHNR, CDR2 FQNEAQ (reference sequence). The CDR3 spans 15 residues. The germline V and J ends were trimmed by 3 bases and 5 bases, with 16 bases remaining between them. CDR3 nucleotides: TGTGCCAGCAGCTTGTTGTTGGAGGTCAGGGAGACCCAGTACTTC. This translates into CASSLLLEVRETQYF.

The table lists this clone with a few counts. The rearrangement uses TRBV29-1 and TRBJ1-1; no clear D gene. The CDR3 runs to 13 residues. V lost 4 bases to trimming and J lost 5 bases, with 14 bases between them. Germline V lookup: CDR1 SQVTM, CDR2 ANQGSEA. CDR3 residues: CSVVEGARTEAFF. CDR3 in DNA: TGCAGCGTTGTGGAGGGCGCGAGGACTGAAGCTTTCTTT.

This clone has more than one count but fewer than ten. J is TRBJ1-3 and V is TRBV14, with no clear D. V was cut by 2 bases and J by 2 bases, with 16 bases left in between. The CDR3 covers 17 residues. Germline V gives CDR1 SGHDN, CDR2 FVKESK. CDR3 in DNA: TGTGCCAGCAGCCAATTTGGTGGAGCATGGGCTGGAAACACCATATATTTT. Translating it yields CASSQFGGAWAGNTIYF. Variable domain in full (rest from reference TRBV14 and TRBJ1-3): EAGVTQFPSHSVIEKGQTVTLRCDPISGHDNLYWYRRVMGKEIKFLLHFVKESKQDESGMPNNRFLAERTGGTYSTLKVQPAELEDSGVYFCASSQFGGAWAGNTIYFGEGSWLTVV.

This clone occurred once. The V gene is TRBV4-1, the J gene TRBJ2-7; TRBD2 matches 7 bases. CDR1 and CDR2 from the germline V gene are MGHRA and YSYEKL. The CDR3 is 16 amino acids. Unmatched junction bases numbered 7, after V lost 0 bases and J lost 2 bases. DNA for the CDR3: TGCGCCAGCAGCCAAGATAGAAGCGGGGCTGCCTACGAGCAGTACTTC. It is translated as CASSQDRSGAAYEQYF.

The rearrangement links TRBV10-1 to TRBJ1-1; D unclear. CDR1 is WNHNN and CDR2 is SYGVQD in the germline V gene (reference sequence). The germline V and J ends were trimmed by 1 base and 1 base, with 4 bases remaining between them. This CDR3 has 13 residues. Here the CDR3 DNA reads TGCGCCAGCAGTGAGTACAAGAACACTGAAGCTTTCTTT. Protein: CASSEYKNTEAFF.

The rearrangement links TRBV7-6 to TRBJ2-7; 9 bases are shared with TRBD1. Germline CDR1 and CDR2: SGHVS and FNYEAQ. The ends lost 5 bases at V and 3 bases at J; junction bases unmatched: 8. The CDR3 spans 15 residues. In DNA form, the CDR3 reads TGTGCCAGCAGCCCAGGGACAGGGTCGTTCTACGAGCAGTACTTC. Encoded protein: CASSPGTGSFYEQYF.

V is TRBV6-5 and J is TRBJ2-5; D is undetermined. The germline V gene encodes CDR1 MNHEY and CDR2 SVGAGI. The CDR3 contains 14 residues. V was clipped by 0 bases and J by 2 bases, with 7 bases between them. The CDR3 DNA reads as TGTGCCAGCAGTTACTCGTTGCGACAAGAGACCCAGTACTTC. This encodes CASSYSLRQETQYF.

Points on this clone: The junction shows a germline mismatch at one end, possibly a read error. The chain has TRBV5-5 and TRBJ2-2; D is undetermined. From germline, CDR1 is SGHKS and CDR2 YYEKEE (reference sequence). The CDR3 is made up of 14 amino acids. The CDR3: CASSPRQNTGELFF. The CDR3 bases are TGCGCCAGCAGCCCCCGACAGAACACCGGGGAGCTGTTTTTT.

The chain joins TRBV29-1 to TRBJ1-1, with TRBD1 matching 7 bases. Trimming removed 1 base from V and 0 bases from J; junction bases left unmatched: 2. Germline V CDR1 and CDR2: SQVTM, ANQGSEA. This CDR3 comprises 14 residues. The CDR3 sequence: CSVEGDRLNTEAFF. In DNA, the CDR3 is TGCAGCGTTGAAGGGGACAGATTGAACACTGAAGCTTTCTTT.

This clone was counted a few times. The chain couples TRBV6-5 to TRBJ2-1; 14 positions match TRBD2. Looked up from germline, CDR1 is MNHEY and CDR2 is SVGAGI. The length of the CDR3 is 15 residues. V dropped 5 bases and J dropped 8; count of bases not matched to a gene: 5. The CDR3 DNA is TGTGCCAGCAGTCTCGGGACTAGCGGGAGCTATGAGCAGTTCTTC. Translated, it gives CASSLGTSGSYEQFF.